This T cell receptor beta chain is from a study of PD-1 blockade in mismatch repair-deficient tumors. Across the study: All were previously treated, progressing patients with some twelve mismatch repair-deficient cancer types. Study-wide findings and caveats: Rapid post-treatment expansion, then contraction, generally preceding radiologic response, marked tumor-resident clones.

All patients were mismatch repair deficient, assessed by either PCR or immunohistochemistry. The TCR-sequenced patients were a few responders to pembrolizumab. The table came from immunoSEQ multiplex PCR; TCRdb's copy has only in-frame clones and leaves some out. The sample shows about 84,000 clones, around 85% of them seen only once. This CDR3 comprises 18 residues. CDR1 and CDR2 (germline): SGHRS, YFSETQ. Trimming removed 1 base at V and 4 bases at J, with 21 bases between. About this clone itself: Antigen specificity is unknown.

The sequences come from peripheral blood, collected 12 weeks after starting pembrolizumab. The TCR was taken from an adult with mismatch repair-deficient cancer. The chain employs TRBV5-1 and TRBJ2-1, with D hard to call. CDR3 residues: CASSLPHGVGEGYNEQFF. Here the CDR3 DNA reads TGCGCCAGCAGCTTGCCCCACGGCGTAGGAGAAGGATACAATGAGCAGTTCTTC.